This T cell receptor (beta chain) emerged from a study of beta chain features in type 1 diabetes. At the level of the study: In age, gender and cell yields, patients were similar to healthy donors.

Study-level findings and limits: A potential influence of HLA type upon TCRB rearrangement remained unresolved herein. Sequencing from cDNA could over-represent high-TCR-expressing cells. PCR might favor shorter templates, but any such skew would affect patients and controls equally.

Of the isolated RNA, all was reverse transcribed, and so the sequenced material was expressed TCRB transcripts. TCRdb's copy holds only in-frame clones and misses some; the assay was immunoSEQ multiplex PCR. The repertoire holds hundreds of thousands of clones, with about 14% as singletons. Per germline, CDR1 SQVTM and CDR2 ANQGSEA. CDR3 length: 11 residues. This clone was recorded a few times. Its specificity is unknown. The TCR comes from a man younger than 35 in good health. The source material was naive CD4+ T cells from blood. The J gene is TRBJ2-5, the V gene TRBV29-1, with a tentative D call TRBD1 (5 bases). CDR3 nucleotides: TGCAGTGGGGCACCCCAAGAGACCCAGTACTTC. Amino acids: CSGAPQETQYF.